Here is one TCR beta chain with its context. Its antigen is as yet unknown. The sample originates from a study of response to subunit inactivated influenza vaccine. The germline gives CDR1 MDHEN, CDR2 SYDVKM. There are 16 residues in the CDR3. The V and J ends lost 1 base and 5 bases, in that order; junction bases with no gene match: 6. Study-wide results and caveats: Authors suggested each seasonal influenza vaccination recruits few new T cells.

Each CDR3 protein is one row after TCRdb ran MiXCR on the RT-PCR reads. The sample contains over 150,000 distinct CDR3 sequences, 9.5% to 13% of which appear only once. The TCR comes from a man aged 50-60 years who received an inactivated influenza vaccine. Here the sequenced sample was non-naive T cells sorted from PBMCs, taken 45 days after vaccination. The chain recombines TRBV28 with TRBJ2-1; TRBD2 agrees at 9 bases. The CDR3: CASSLLAGGPHNEQFF. The CDR3 DNA is TGTGCCAGCAGTTTATTGGCGGGAGGGCCCCACAATGAGCAGTTCTTC.